These T cell receptor beta chains were read from a single sample in a study of blood T cell repertoires in COVID-19. Assay used: immunoSEQ multiplex PCR; TCRdb lists only in-frame clones, some missing. Of 65,000 to 80,000 clones in the sample, roughly 89% are singletons; the top ten hold around 4.5%. The specimen sequenced was peripheral blood. Receptors originate from a man over 45 with active COVID-19. Each CDR3 is given with its conserved first and last residue. The order of the fields is J gene, D gene, V gene, clone size, CDR3 DNA, CDR3 protein. D genes are given only for firm matches. Clone size, where shown, is once, few, many, or a class for clones that have expanded.

>TRBJ2-7|TRBD1|TRBV4-1|once
TGCGCCAGCAGCCAACTGGACAGGGGCTACGAGCAGTACTTC
CASSQLDRGYEQYF
>TRBJ2-7|TRBD1|TRBV5-5|once
TGTGCCAGCAGCCCTCAGGTCCGGGACAGTTCCTACGAGCAGTACTTC
CASSPQVRDSSYEQYF
>TRBJ2-2|-|TRBV9|-
TGTGCCAGCAGCGTAGTCCTAAACACCGGGGAGCTGTTTTTT
CASSVVLNTGELFF
>TRBJ2-7|-|TRBV11-2|-
TGTGCCAGCAGCTCAACGGGGGGCGACTTCTACGAGCAGTACTTC
CASSSTGGDFYEQYF
>TRBJ1-5|-|TRBV28|-
TGTGCCAGCAGTTTAGTCCAGGGAGGTCAGCCCCAGCATTTT
CASSLVQGGQPQHF
>TRBJ2-1|TRBD2|TRBV10-1|-
TGCGCCAGCACCACTAGCGGCAAGAGCTCCTACAATGAGCAGTTCTTC
CASTTSGKSSYNEQFF
>TRBJ2-1|-|TRBV7-2|-
TGTGCCAGCAGCTTAGGGGGAGGCGGGAAGGGTGAGCAGTTCTTC
CASSLGGGGKGEQFF
>TRBJ1-2|TRBD1|TRBV4-2|-
TGTGCCAGCAGCCAAACTCAGGGGGAAGGCTACACCTTC
CASSQTQGEGYTF
>TRBJ2-5|-|TRBV5-4|-
TGTGCCAGCAGCCAACTAAAGGAGACCCAGTACTTC
CASSQLKETQYF
>TRBJ2-7|-|TRBV28|-
TGTGCCAGCAGTCGACTAGTCCACGAGCAGTACTTC
CASSRLVHEQYF
>TRBJ1-1|-|TRBV11-2|few
TGTGCCAGCAGCTTAGACTGGAACACTGAAGCTTTCTTT
CASSLDWNTEAFF
>TRBJ1-4|-|TRBV6-5|once
TGTGCCAGCAGTTACGGGAGGAATACTAATGAAAAACTGTTTTTT
CASSYGRNTNEKLFF
>TRBJ2-5|TRBD2|TRBV24-1|-
TGTGCCACCAGTGATGTCCGGGGGGGCGGCGGGGAGACCCAGTACTTC
CATSDVRGGGGETQYF
>TRBJ2-7|TRBD2|TRBV6-6|-
TGTGCCAGCAGTCCCCTGGATAGCGGGGGAAACTACGAGCAGTACTTC
CASSPLDSGGNYEQYF
>TRBJ2-7|-|TRBV9|-
TGTGCCAGCAGCGTAGCGGCGCAGGGTGGGGGACTCGGGGAGCAGTACTTC
CASSVAAQGGGLGEQYF
>TRBJ2-2|-|TRBV21-1|few
TGTGCCCGAAAAGTCAGCGGGGGCCTGAACACCGGGGAGCTGTTTTTT
CARKVSGGLNTGELFF
>TRBJ2-5|-|TRBV7-8|once
TGTGCCAGCAGCCACCGAGATCGCTTTCGAGAAGAGACCCAGTACTTC
CASSHRDRFREETQYF
>TRBJ1-6|TRBD1|TRBV19|few
TGTGCCAGTAGTGGGGGACAGGGATATAATTCACCCCTCCACTTT
CASSGGQGYNSPLHF
>TRBJ1-1|-|TRBV6-5|-
TGTGCCAGCAGTCGAACAGGAGTGAACACTGAAGCTTTCTTT
CASSRTGVNTEAFF
>TRBJ2-3|TRBD2|TRBV7-2|-
TGTGCCAGCAGCTCCACTAGCGGGGGGGCAACAGATACGCAGTATTTT
CASSSTSGGATDTQYF
>TRBJ1-4|TRBD1|TRBV6-6|-
TGTGCCAGCAGAGGCGGGACAGATAGTAATGAGGGAAAACTGTTTTTT
CASRGGTDSNEGKLFF
>TRBJ2-1|-|TRBV11-2|once
TGTGCCAGCAGCCGAGGACAGACGATCTCCTACAATGAGCAGTTCTTC
CASSRGQTISYNEQFF
>TRBJ2-2|-|TRBV7-9|-
TGTGCCAGCAGCTCGCGGGCGGGGCGCGACACCGGGGAGCTGTTTTTT
CASSSRAGRDTGELFF
>TRBJ1-2|TRBD1|TRBV15|-
TGTGCCACCAGCAGAACGGCCAGGGACAGTCCCTATGGCTACACCTTC
CATSRTARDSPYGYTF
>TRBJ1-1|-|TRBV28|once
TGTGCCAGCAGTTTACAGGGTAAGGCTTTCTTT
CASSLQGKAFF
>TRBJ2-2|-|TRBV9|-
TGTGCCAGCAGCGTAACAGCAACCGGGGAGCTGTTTTTT
CASSVTATGELFF
>TRBJ2-7|TRBD2|TRBV18|-
TGTGCCAGCTCACTCCGACTAGCGGTTCAATACGAGCAGTACTTC
CASSLRLAVQYEQYF
>TRBJ1-5|-|TRBV2|-
TGTGCCAGCGACATCAATAGCAATCAGCCCCAGCATTTT
CASDINSNQPQHF
>TRBJ2-2|TRBD1|TRBV4-3|once
TGCGCCAGTCGAAGGGACAGGGGATACACCGGGGAGCTGTTTTTT
CASRRDRGYTGELFF
>TRBJ2-4|-|TRBV12-5|-
TGTGCTAGTGGTTACACAGGGCCCTCGTATGGCATTCAGTACTTC
CASGYTGPSYGIQYF
>TRBJ2-7|TRBD2|TRBV23-1|-
TGCGCCAGCGCGGGGGGAATGACGGACGAGCAGTACTTC
CASAGGMTDEQYF
>TRBJ2-1|TRBD2|TRBV5-6|-
TGTGCCAGCAGACCGCTAGCGGGAGGTTCCTACAATGAGCAGTTCTTC
CASRPLAGGSYNEQFF
>TRBJ2-7|TRBD1|TRBV6-6|medium-sized
TGTGCCAGCAGTTTACGCGGGACAGGGGACGAGCAGTACTTC
CASSLRGTGDEQYF
>TRBJ1-2|TRBD1|TRBV28|-
TGTGCCAGCAGTCCTTTAGGGGCAGGGGGCCCCTATGGCTACACCTTC
CASSPLGAGGPYGYTF
>TRBJ2-3|-|TRBV6-5|-
TGTGCCAGCAGAATAATACCGGGGGCAGATACGCAGTATTTT
CASRIIPGADTQYF
>TRBJ1-5|-|TRBV19|once
TGTGCCAGTAGTCTACAGGGTCAGCCCCAGCATTTT
CASSLQGQPQHF
>TRBJ2-7|TRBD1|TRBV7-2|-
TGTGCCAGCAGCTTAGTGGGGACAGGGTTAGTCGAGCAGTACTTC
CASSLVGTGLVEQYF
>TRBJ2-7|-|TRBV4-3|once
TGCGCCAGCAGCCCTCTCTTGGGCGCCTACGAGCAGTACTTC
CASSPLLGAYEQYF
>TRBJ2-3|-|TRBV3-1/TRBV3-2|once
TGTGCCAGCAGCCAAAGACAGGCCTACCTCACAGATACGCAGTATTTT
CASSQRQAYLTDTQYF
>TRBJ1-1|-|TRBV19|once
TGTGCCAGTAGTAACACACAAAGAAACACTGAAGCTTTCTTT
CASSNTQRNTEAFF
>TRBJ2-3|-|TRBV7-6|-
TGTGCCAGCAGCTTATCTAGCTCGGGCACAGATACGCAGTATTTT
CASSLSSSGTDTQYF
>TRBJ2-1|TRBD1|TRBV11-3|-
TGTGCCAGCAGCTCCTCTTGGGATCTCGGACAGGGGAGGATTGAGCAGTTCTTC
CASSSSWDLGQGRIEQFF
>TRBJ2-3|-|TRBV7-2|-
TGTGCCAGCAGCCCTGGTCTCCGGGCGGGAGATACGCAGTATTTT
CASSPGLRAGDTQYF
>TRBJ2-5|TRBD2|TRBV5-6|-
TGTGCCAGCAGCTTCCGGGCCCTGGGGGGGGAGACCCAGTACTTC
CASSFRALGGETQYF